This T cell receptor beta chain was documented in a study of T-cell memory formation after mild COVID-19. Study-level findings and limits: Cross-reactive memory seemingly joined, as some responding clones were found in pre-infection memory.

The CDR3 has 15 residues. Germline V gene data show CDR1 as SGHTA and CDR2 as FQGTGA. The V gene lost 1 base and the J gene lost 2 bases, with 9 bases spanning the gap. This clonotype was seen many times. The antigen is unknown. UMIs and sample barcodes were carried by the TCR alpha and TCR beta cDNA libraries that 5'RACE produced using constant-segment primers. One entry per CDR3 protein results from TCRdb running MiXCR on the 5' RACE reads. Among 350,000 or so distinct CDR3 sequences listed, over 10% were seen once. The chain carries TRBV7-3 and TRBJ2-1; D could derive from TRBD1 or TRBD2 (5 bases each). The sequencing input was PBMCs or a T cell subset sorted from them (not recorded which). This TCR was recovered from a man aged 18 to 30 who had mild COVID-19 (a few samples of this study predate the infection). Cell type and time point are not known. The CDR3 nucleotides read TGTGCCAGCAGCTTAAACGGGGACCCCTACAATGAGCAGTTCTTC. It is translated as CASSLNGDPYNEQFF.